Sequencing of this T cell receptor beta chain was carried out in a study of blood T cell repertoires in COVID-19. Turning to the study itself: Whether acute or convalescent, the COVID-19 samples came from the United States, Italy and Spain.

CDR1 GTSNPN and CDR2 SVGIG come from the germline V gene (reference sequence). There are 13 residues in the CDR3. Trimming stripped 3 bases from V and 6 bases from J, with 14 bases between. Authors' processing steps: Amplifying reference gene primers gave estimates of nucleated cell counts. Produced via immunoSEQ multiplex PCR; TCRdb's table is partial and in-frame only. V, J and clone size are taken as reported in that table, and D and trimming were inferred from the DNA itself. Altogether about 120,000 clones are present, over 80% being singletons, with the ten largest covering approximately 2.1%. The clonotype originates from a man aged 25-45 years with acute or convalescent COVID-19. The specimen sequenced was peripheral blood. The V and J genes are TRBV30 and TRBJ1-2; TRBD1 is a possible D gene (6 bases). In nucleotides, the CDR3 is TGTGCCTGGAGGACAGGTCCCGTGGATGGCTACACCTTC. This encodes CAWRTGPVDGYTF.